The entry below describes one T cell receptor beta chain. Blood was drawn at first hyperthyroidism diagnosis, before any ophthalmopathy symptoms. RNA transcripts yielded amplified TCR beta CDR3 regions. The study used the HTBI primer set for a first-round RT-PCR of the TCR CDR3. TCRdb recomputed calls from the multiplex PCR reads with MiXCR, one row per CDR3 protein. The sample carries 370,000 or so distinct CDR3 sequences, less than 15% recorded once. Germline CDR1 reads KGHSH; CDR2 reads LQKENI. V was pared by 0 bases and J by 1 base, with 8 bases between. This CDR3 is built from 15 residues. The sample belongs to a study of T cells in Graves' hyperthyroidism and ophthalmopathy. About the research overall: Upon initial diagnosis and before any treatment, peripheral blood was collected.

The chain combines TRBV18 with TRBJ2-3; D is possibly TRBD1 (6 bases). Sequencing was carried out using blood. This receptor was taken from a young man with Graves' hyperthyroidism that later progressed to Graves' ophthalmopathy. The CDR3 reads CASSPPGARTDTQYF. CDR3 bases: TGTGCCAGCTCACCACCGGGGGCGCGCACAGATACGCAGTATTTT.